This T cell receptor beta chain was identified during a study of cytomegalovirus exposure and HLA in healthy donors. Notes on the study in general: A later analysis appeared to link common viral pathogens to several of the most significant clusters. More clonal expansion characterized HLA-associated TCR beta chains than equally common others in a later analysis.

A note on this clone: No antigen is known for it.

Though probably carrying unrecorded immune exposures, donors were nominally healthy at sampling. Primers included in the PCR were 60 Vbeta and 13 Jbeta primers. Profiling relied on immunoSEQ multiplex PCR, and the TCRdb table lists in-frame clones only, not all of them. In the table there are 95,000 to 150,000 clones, roughly 80% of which are singletons. The sequencing sample was made of PBMCs. The receptor was isolated from a man aged 30-40 years in good health and CMV-seronegative.

The CDR3 reads CSVEAGGWAQYF. The DNA for the CDR3 is TGCAGCGTTGAAGCGGGGGGGTGGGCGCAGTATTTT. The rearrangement joins TRBV29-1 to TRBJ2-3; the match to TRBD2 covers 8 bases. V was pared by 1 base and J by 10 bases, with 4 bases of the junction left unmatched. The CDR3 is 12 amino acids. Germline lookup yields CDR1 SQVTM and CDR2 ANQGSEA.